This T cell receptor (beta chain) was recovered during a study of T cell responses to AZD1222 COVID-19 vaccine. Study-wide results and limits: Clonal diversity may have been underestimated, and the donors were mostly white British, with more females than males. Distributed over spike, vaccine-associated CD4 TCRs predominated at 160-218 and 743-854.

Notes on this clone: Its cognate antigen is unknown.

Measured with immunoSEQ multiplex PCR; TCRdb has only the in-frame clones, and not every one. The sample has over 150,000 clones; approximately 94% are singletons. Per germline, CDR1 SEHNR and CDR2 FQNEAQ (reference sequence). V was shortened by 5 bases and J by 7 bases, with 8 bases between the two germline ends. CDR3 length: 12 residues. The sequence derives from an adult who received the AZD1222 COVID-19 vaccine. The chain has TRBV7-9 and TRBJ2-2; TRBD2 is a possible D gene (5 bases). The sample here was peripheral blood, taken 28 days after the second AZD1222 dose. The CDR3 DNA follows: TGTGCCAGCAGCCCAACTAGCGGGGAGCTGTTTTTT. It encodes CASSPTSGELFF.